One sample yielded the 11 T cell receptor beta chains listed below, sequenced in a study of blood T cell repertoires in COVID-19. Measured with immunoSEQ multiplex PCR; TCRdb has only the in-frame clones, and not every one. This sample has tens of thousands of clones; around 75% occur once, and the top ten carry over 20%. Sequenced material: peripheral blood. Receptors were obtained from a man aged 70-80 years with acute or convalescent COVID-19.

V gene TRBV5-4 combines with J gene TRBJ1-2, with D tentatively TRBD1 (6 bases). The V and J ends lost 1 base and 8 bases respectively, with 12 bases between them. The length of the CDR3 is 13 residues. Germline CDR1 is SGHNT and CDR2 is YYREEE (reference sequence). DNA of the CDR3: TGTGCCAGCAGCTTGTACGGGGGGCAGGGCTACACCTTC. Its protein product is CASSLYGGQGYTF. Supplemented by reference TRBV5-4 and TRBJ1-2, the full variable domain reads ETGVTQSPTHLIKTRGQQVTLRCSSQSGHNTVSWYQQALGQGPQFIFQYYREEENGRGNFPPRFSGLQFPNYSSELNVNALELDDSALYLCASSLYGGQGYTFGSGTRLTVV.

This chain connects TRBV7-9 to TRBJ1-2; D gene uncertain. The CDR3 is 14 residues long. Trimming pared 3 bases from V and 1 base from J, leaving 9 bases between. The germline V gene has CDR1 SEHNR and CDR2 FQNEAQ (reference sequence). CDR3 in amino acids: CASSFSHLNYGYTF. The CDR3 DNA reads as TGTGCCAGCAGCTTCAGTCACCTTAACTATGGCTACACCTTC.

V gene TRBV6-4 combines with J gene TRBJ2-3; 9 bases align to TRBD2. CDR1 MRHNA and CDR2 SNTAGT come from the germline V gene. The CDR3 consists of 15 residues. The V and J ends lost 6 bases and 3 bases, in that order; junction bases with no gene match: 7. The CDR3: CASSETTSGTDTQYF. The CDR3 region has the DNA TGTGCCAGCAGCGAAACTACTAGCGGGACAGATACGCAGTATTTT.

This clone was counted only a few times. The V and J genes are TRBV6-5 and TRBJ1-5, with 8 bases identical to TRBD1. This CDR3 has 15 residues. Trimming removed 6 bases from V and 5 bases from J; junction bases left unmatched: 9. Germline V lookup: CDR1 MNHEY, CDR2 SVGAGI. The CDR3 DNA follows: TGTGCCAGCAGACCCGGACAGGGCCTCGATCAGCCCCAGCATTTT. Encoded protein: CASRPGQGLDQPQHF.

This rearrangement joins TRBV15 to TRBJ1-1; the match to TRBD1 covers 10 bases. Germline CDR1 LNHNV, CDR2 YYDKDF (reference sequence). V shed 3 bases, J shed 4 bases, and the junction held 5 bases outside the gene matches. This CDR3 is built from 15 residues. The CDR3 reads CATSSDRGPGTEAFF. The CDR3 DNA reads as TGTGCCACCAGCAGTGACAGGGGGCCGGGCACTGAAGCTTTCTTT.

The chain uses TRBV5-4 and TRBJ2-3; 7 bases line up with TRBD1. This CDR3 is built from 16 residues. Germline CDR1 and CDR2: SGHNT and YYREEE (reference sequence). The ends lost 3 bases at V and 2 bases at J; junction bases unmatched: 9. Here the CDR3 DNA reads TGTGCCAGCAGCTGGGCCGGGACAGCGTCCACAGATACGCAGTATTTT. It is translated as CASSWAGTASTDTQYF.

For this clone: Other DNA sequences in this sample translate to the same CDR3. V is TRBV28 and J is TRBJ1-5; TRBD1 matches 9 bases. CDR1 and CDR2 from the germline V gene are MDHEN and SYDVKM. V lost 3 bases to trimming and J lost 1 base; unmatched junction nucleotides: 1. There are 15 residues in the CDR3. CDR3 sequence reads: CASSLGTGSNQPQHF. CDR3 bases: TGTGCCAGCAGTTTGGGGACAGGGAGCAATCAGCCCCAGCATTTT.

In DNA, the CDR3 is TGTGCCAGCAGCTCTCGACTAGCGGGGGGCACAGATACGCAGTATTTT. It is translated as CASSSRLAGGTDTQYF. The chain is built from TRBV7-3 and TRBJ2-3; 12 bases agree with TRBD2. Germline loops: CDR1 SGHTA, CDR2 FQGTGA. Unmatched junction bases numbered 3, after V lost 4 bases and J lost 1 base. The CDR3 is 16 amino acids.

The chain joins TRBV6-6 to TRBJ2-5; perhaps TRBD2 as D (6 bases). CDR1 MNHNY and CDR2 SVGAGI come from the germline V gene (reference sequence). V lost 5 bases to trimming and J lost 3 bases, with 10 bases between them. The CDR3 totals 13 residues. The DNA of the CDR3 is TGTGCCAGCAGTGCCAGACTAGAAGAGACCCAGTACTTC. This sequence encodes CASSARLEETQYF.

In DNA, the CDR3 is TGTGCCCGCCCAAGGGGGGGAAGGAGTTCCTACGAGCAGTACTTC. Translation: CARPRGGRSSYEQYF. V is TRBV19 and J is TRBJ2-7, with D maybe TRBD2 (7 bases). Germline CDR1 LNHDA, CDR2 SQIVND (reference sequence). The CDR3 runs to 15 residues. V lost 11 bases, J lost 1 base, and 21 bases lay in between. The variable domain in full, with the rest retrieved from reference TRBV19 and TRBJ2-7, is DGGITQSPKYLFRKEGQNVTLSCEQNLNHDAMYWYRQDPGQGLRLIYYSQIVNDFQKGDIAEGYSVSREKKESFPLTVTSAQKNPTAFYLCARPRGGRSSYEQYFGPGTRLTVT.

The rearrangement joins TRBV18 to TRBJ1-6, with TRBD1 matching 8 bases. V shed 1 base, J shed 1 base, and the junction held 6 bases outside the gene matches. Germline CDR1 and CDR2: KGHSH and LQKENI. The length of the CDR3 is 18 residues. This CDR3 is CASSPRAGGESYNSPLHF. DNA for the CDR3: TGTGCCAGCTCACCACGGGCAGGGGGCGAATCCTATAATTCACCCCTCCACTTT.